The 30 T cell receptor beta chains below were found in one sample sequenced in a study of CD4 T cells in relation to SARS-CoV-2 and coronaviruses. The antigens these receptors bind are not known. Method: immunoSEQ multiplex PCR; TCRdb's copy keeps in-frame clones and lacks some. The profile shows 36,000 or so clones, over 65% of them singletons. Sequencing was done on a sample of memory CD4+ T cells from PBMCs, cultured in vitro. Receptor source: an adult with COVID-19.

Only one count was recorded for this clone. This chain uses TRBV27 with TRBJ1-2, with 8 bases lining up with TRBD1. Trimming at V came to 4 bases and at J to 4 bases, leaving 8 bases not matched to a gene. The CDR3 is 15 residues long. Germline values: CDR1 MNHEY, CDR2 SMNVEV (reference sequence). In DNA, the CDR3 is TGTGCCAGCAGTTCTTTCGACAGGGGTGGCTATGGCTACACCTTC. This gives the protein CASSSFDRGGYGYTF.

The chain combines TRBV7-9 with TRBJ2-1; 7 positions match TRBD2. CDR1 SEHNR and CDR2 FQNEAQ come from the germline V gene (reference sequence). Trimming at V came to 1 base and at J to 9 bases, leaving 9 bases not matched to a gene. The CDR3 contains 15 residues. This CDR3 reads CASSLGGLVRTEQFF. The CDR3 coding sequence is TGTGCCAGCAGCTTAGGTGGACTAGTGCGCACTGAGCAGTTCTTC.

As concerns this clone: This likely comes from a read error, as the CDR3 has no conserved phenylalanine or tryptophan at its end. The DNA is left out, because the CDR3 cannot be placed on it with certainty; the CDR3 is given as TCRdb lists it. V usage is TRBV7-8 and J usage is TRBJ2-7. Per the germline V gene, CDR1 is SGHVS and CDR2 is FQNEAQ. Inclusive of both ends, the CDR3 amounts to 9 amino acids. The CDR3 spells CASSPRVRS.

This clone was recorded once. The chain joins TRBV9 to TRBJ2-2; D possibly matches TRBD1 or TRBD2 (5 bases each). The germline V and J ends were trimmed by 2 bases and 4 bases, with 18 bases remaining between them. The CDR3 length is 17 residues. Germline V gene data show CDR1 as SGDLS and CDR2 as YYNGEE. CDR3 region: CASSVNPGTDTTGELFF. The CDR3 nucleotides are TGTGCCAGCAGCGTCAACCCCGGGACGGACACCACCGGGGAGCTGTTTTTT. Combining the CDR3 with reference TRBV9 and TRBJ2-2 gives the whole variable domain DSGVTQTPKHLITATGQRVTLRCSPRSGDLSVYWYQQSLDQGLQFLIQYYNGEERAKGNILERFSAQQFPDLHSELNLSSLELGDSALYFCASSVNPGTDTTGELFFGEGSRLTVL.

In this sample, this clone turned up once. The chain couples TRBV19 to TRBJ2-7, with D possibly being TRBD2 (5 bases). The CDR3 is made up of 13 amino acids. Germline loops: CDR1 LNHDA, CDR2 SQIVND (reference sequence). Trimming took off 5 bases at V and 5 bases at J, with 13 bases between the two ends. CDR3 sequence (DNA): TGTGCCAGTAGTTTTCTGGGAGACAACGAGCAGTACTTC. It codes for CASSFLGDNEQYF.

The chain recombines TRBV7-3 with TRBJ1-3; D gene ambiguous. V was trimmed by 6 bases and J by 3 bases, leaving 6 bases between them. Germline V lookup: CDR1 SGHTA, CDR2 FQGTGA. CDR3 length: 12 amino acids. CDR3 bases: TGTGCCAGCAGTAACGATGGAAACACCATATATTTT. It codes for CASSNDGNTIYF.

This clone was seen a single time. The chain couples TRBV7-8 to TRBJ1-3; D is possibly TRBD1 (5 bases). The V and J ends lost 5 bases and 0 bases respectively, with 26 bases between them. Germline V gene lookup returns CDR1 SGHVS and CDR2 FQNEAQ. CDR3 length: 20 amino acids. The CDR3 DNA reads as TGTGCCAGCAGCCTACCTCCCGGGGCCCTCAGCCCTCTCTCTGGAAACACCATATATTTT. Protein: CASSLPPGALSPLSGNTIYF.

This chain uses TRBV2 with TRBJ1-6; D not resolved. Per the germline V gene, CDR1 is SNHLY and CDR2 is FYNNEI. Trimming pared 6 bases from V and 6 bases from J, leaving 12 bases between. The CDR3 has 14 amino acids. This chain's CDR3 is CASRVMSSNSPLHF. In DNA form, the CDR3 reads TGTGCCAGCAGGGTCATGAGTTCTAATTCACCCCTCCACTTT. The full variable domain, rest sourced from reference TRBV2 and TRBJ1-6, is EPEVTQTPSHQVTQMGQEVILRCVPISNHLYFYWYRQILGQKVEFLVSFYNNEISEKSEIFDDQFSVERPDGSNFTLKIRSTKLEDSAMYFCASRVMSSNSPLHFGNGTRLTVT.

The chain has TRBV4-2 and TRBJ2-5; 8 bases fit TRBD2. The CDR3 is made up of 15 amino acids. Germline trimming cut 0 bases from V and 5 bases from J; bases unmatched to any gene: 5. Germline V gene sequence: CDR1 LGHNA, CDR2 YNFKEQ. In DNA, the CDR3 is TGTGCCAGCAGCCAAGATGTGGGACTAGTCGAGACCCAGTACTTC. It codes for CASSQDVGLVETQYF.

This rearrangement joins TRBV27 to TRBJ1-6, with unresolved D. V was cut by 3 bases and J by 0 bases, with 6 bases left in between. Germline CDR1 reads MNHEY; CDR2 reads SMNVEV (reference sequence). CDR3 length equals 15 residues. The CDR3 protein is CASSFSGSYNSPLHF. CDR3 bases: TGTGCCAGCAGTTTCTCGGGCTCCTATAATTCACCCCTCCACTTT.

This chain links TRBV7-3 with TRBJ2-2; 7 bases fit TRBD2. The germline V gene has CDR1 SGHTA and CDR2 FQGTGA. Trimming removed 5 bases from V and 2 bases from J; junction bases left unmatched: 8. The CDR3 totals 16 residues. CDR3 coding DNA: TGTGCCAGCAGCCGCTACGGCGGGAGCAACACCGGGGAGCTGTTTTTT. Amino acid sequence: CASSRYGGSNTGELFF.

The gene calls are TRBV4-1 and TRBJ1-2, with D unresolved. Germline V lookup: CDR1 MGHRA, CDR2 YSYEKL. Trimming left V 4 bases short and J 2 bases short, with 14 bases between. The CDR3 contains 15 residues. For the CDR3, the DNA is TGCGCCAGCAGCCGCAACCGCGGGGAGAACTATGGCTACACCTTC. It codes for CASSRNRGENYGYTF.

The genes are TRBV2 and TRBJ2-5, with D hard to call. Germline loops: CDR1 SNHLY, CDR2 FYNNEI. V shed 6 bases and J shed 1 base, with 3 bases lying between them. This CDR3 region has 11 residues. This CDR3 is CASRTQETQYF. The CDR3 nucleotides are TGTGCCAGCAGGACCCAAGAGACCCAGTACTTC.

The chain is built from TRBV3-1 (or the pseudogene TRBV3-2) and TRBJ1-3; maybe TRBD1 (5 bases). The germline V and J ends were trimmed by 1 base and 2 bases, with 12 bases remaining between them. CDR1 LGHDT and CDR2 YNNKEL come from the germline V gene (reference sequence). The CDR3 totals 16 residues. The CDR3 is CASSQVYGRAGNTIYF. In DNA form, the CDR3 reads TGTGCCAGCAGCCAAGTTTATGGCAGGGCTGGAAACACCATATATTTT.

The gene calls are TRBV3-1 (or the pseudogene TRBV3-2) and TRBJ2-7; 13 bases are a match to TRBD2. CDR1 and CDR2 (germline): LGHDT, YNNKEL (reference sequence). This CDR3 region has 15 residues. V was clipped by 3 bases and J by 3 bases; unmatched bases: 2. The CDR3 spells CASSQGLAGLYEQYF. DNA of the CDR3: TGTGCCAGCAGCCAGGGACTAGCGGGACTCTACGAGCAGTACTTC.

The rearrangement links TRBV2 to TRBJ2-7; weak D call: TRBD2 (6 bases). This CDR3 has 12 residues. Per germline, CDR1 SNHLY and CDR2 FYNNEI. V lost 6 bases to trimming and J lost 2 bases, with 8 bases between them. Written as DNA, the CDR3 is TGTGCCAGCAGGGGGGGTACCTACGAGCAGTACTTC. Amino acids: CASRGGTYEQYF.

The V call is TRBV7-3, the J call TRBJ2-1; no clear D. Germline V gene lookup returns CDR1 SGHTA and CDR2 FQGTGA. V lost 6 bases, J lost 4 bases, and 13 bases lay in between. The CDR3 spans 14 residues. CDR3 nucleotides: TGTGCCAGCAGGCCTAACGAGAGATACAATGAGCAGTTCTTC. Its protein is CASRPNERYNEQFF.

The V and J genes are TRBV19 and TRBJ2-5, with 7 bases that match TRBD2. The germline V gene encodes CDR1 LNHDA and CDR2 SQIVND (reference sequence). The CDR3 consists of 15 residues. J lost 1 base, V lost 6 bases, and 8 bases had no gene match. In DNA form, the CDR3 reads TGTGCCAGTAGACAAGGGACTACCCGCCAAGAGACCCAGTACTTC. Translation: CASRQGTTRQETQYF.

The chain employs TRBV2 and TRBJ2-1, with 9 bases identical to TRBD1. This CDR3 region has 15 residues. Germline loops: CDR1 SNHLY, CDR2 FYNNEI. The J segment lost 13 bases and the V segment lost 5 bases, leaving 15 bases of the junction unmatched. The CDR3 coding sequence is TGTGCCAGCAGTCCCGGGACAGGGAATTCGGGCGTCCAGTTCTTC. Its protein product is CASSPGTGNSGVQFF.

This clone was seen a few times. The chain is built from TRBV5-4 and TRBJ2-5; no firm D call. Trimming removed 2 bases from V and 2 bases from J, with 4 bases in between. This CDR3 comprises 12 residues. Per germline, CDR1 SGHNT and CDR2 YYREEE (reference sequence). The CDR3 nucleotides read TGTGCCAGCAGCTTCAAACAAGAGACCCAGTACTTC. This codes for CASSFKQETQYF.

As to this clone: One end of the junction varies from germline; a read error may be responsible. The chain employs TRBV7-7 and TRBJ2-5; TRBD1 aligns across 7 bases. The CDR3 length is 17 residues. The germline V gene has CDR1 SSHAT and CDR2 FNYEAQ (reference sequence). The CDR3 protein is CASSRTLRRQGLETQYF. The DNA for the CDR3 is TGTGCTAGCAGCCGAACCTTACGTAGACAGGGCTTGGAGACCCAGTACTTC.

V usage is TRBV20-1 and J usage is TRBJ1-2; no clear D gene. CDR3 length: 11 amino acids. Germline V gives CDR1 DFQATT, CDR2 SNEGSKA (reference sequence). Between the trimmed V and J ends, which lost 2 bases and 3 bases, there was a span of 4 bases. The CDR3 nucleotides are TGCAGTGCTAGACAGGACTATGGCTACACCTTC. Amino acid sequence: CSARQDYGYTF.

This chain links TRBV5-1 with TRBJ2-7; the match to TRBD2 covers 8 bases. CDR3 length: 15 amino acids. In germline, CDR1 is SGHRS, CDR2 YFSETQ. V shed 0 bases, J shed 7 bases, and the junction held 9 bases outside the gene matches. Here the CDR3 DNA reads TGCGCCAGCAGCTTGGACCCCGGGAGGGCCTGGGAGCAGTACTTC. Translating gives CASSLDPGRAWEQYF.

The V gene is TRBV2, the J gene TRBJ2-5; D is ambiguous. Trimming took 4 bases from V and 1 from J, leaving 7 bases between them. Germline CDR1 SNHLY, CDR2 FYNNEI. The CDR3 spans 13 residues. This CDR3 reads CASSGELQETQYF. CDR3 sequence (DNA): TGTGCCAGCAGTGGGGAACTCCAAGAGACCCAGTACTTC.

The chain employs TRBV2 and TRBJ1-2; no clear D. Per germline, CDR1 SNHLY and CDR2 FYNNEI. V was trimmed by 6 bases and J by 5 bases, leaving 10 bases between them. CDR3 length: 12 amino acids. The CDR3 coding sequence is TGTGCCAGCAGGTCTTACAGTTATGGCTACACCTTC. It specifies CASRSYSYGYTF.

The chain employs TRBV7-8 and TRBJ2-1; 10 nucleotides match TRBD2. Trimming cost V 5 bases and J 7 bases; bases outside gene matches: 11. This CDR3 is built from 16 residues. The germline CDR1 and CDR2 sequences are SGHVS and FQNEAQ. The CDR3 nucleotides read TGTGCCAGCAGCCTAGGGTCTCTAGCGGGAGCGAATGAGCAGTTCTTC. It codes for CASSLGSLAGANEQFF.

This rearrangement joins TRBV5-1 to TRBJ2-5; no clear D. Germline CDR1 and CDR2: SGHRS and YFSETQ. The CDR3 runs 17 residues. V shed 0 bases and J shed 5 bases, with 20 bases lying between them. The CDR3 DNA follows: TGCGCCAGCAGCTTGGCCGCTTCCGCCCAGCCCTATGAGACCCAGTACTTC. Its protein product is CASSLAASAQPYETQYF.

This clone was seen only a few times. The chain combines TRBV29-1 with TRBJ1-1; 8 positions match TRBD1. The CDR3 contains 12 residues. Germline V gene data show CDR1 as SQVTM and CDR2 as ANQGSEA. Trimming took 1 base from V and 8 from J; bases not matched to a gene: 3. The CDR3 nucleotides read TGCAGCGTTGAAGGGGGGGACAGGGAAGCTTTCTTT. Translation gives CSVEGGDREAFF.

The CDR3 DNA sequence: TGTGCCAGCAGCTCAACGGGGACTAGAGCTGGGGCCAACGTCCTGACTTTC. Translation gives CASSSTGTRAGANVLTF. This chain joins TRBV7-3 and TRBJ2-6; 8 bases agree with TRBD2. The CDR3 has 17 amino acids. The germline CDR1 and CDR2 sequences are SGHTA and FQGTGA. V shed 4 bases, J shed 2 bases, and the junction held 7 bases outside the gene matches.

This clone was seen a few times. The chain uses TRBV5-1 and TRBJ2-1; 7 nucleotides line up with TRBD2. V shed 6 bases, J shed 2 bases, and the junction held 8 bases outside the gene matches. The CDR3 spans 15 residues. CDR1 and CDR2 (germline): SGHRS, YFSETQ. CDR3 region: CASKPGGSPYNEQFF. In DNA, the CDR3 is TGCGCCAGCAAACCTGGCGGGAGTCCCTACAATGAGCAGTTCTTC.